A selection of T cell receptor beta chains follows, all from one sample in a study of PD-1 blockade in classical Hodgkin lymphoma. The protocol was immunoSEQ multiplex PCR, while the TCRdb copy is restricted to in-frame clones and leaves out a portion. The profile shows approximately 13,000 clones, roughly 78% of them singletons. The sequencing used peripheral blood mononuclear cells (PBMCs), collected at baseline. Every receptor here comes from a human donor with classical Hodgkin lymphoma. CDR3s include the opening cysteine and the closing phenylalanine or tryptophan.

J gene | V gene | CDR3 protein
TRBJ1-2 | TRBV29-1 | CSVVEGTIGYTF
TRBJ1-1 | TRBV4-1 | CASSHEDRLNTEAFF
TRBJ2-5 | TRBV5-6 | CASSYLDSKETQYF
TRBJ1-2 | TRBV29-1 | CSVESGIQGLGYTF
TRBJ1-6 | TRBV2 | CASSEARGGNSPLHF
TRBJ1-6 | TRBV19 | CASSVTGTLNSPLHF
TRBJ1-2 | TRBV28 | CASSLYSYPYGYTF
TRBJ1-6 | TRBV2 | CASSLGQGNNSPLHF
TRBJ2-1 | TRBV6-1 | CASSDPGLAGVANEQFF
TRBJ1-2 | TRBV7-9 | CASSLVAGNYGYTF
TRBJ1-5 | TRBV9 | CASSHGGSSNQPQHF
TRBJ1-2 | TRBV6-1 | CASSLRTGYNYGYTF
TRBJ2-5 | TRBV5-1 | CASSGSPGLAGLQETQYF
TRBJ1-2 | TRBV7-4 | CASSQEDRPLGEGYTF
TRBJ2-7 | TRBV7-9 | CASSLAIASTYEQYF
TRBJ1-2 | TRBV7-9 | CASSLMGIAGARSVSGYTF
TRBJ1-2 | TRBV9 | CASSVTGTDYGYTF
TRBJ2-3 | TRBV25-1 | CATGFGLAVFCTDTQYF
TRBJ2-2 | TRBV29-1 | CSVGDSAGELFF
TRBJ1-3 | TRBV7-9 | CASRSGQGRSFSGNTIYF
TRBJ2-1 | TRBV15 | CATSRGGGGPSSYNEQFF
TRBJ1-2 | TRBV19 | CASSPSTGLGYTF
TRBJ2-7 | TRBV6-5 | CASSYSGGSYEQYF
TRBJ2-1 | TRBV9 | CASSRRLVRVDEQFF
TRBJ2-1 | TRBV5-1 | CASSLAPLGVLFGQFF
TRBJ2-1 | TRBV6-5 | CASSYTTWHEQFF
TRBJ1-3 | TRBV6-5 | CASRSTGLSGNTIYF
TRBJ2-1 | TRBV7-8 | CASSGRLAGANEQFF
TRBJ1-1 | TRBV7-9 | CASSSATGNTEAFF
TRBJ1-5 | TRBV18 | CASSPSQLPATTDSNQPQHF
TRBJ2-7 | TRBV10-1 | CASSESSYEQYF
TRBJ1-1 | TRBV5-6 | CASYPQPNTEAFF
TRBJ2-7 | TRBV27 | CASSFSTGTGTYEQYF
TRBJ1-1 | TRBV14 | CASSQVQGGNTEAFF
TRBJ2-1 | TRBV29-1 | CSVDASGVYNEQFF
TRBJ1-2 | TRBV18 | CASSREINDYGYTF
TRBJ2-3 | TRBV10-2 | CASRQGGDTQYF
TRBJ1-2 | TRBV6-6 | CASSRGQDYNYGYTF
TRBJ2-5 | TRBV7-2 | CASSPPLGTTDQETQYF
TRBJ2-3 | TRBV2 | CATSGDRVTDTQYF
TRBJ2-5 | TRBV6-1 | CASSEFRDRGSGETQYF
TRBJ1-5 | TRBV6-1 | CASIRQGVPNQPQHF
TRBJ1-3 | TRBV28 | CASSVWTGGNTIYF
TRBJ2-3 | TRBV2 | CASSDDRLYTQYF
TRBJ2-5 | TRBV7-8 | CASRKRDQETQYF
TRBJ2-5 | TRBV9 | CASSVGGVTETQYF
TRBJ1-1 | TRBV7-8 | CASSGGGNTEAFF
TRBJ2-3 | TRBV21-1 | CASSKCGRGHTDTQYF
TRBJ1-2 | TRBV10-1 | CASDYREAGNYGYTF
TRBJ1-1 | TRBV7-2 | CASSVSGTVNTEAFF
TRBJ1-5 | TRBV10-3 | CAISDHRGPNQPQHF
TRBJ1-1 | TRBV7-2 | CASSLGNDGSGVRNTEAFF
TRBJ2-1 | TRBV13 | CASSLGPSGRSLGNEQFF
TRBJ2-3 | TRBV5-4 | CASSRAGSTDTQYF